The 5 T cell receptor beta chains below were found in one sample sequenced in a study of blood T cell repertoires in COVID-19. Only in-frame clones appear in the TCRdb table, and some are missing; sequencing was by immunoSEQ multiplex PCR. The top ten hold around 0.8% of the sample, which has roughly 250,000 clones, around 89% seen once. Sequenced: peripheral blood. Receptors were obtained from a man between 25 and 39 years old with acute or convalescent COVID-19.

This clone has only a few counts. CDR3 sequence reads: CATSRDQGGYEQYF. For the CDR3, the DNA is TGTGCCACCAGCAGAGATCAAGGCGGATACGAGCAGTACTTC. This chain connects TRBV15 to TRBJ2-7; D remains unclear. V gave up 0 bases and J gave up 4 bases, with 10 bases separating them. Germline V CDR1 and CDR2: LNHNV, YYDKDF (reference sequence). The CDR3 contains 14 residues.

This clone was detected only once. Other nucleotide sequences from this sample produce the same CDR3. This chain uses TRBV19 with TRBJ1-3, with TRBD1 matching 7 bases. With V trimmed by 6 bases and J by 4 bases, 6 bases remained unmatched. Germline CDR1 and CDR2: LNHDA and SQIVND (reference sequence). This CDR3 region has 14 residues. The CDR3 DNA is TGTGCCAGTAGCATTACAGGGGCCGGAAACACCATATATTTT. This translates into CASSITGAGNTIYF.

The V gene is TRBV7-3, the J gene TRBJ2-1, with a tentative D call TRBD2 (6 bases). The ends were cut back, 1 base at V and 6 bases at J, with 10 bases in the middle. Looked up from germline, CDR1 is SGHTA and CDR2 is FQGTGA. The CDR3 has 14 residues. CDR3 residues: CASSLISGSNEQFF. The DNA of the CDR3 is TGTGCCAGCAGCTTAATATCCGGGAGCAATGAGCAGTTCTTC.

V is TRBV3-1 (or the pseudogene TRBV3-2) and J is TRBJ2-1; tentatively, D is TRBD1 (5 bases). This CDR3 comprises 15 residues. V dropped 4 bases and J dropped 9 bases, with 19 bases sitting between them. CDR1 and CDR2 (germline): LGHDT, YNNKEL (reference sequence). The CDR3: CASSLNYRTSGEQFF. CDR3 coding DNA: TGTGCCAGCAGCCTTAACTACAGGACCTCAGGTGAGCAGTTCTTC.

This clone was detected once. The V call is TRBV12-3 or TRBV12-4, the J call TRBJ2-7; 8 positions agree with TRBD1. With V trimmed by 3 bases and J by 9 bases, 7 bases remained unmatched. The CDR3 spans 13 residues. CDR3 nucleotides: TGTGCCAGCAGTTTGATAGGGACAGGAATGCAGTACTTC. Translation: CASSLIGTGMQYF.